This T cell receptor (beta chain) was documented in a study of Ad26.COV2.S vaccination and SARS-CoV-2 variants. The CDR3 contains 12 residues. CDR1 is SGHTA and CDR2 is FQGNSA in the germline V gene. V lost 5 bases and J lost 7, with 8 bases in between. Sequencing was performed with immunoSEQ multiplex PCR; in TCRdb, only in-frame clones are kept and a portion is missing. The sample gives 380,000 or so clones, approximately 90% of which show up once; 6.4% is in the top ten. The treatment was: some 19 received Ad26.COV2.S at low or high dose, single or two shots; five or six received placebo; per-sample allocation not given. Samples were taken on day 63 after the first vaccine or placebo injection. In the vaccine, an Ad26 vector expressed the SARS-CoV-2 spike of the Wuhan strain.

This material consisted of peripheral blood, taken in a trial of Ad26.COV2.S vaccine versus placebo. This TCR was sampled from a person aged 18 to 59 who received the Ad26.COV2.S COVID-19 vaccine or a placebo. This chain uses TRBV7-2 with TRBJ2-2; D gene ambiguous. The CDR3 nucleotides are TGTGCCAGCAGCCCCCTTGTCGGGGAGCTGTTTTTT. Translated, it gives CASSPLVGELFF.